This T cell receptor beta chain was recorded in a study of early T cells in non-severe SARS-CoV-2 infection. This CDR3 has 12 residues. Trimming cost V 6 bases and J 1 base, with 10 bases left between them. Germline assignment: CDR1 SQVTM and CDR2 ANQGSEA. TCRdb reprocessed the 5' RACE reads with MiXCR, giving one entry per CDR3 protein. The repertoire includes over 30,000 distinct CDR3 sequences, 5% to 7% of them detected once, and around 7.1% sits in the top ten. This clonotype was seen just once. This rearrangement joins TRBV29-1 to TRBJ2-7; D remains ambiguous. This receptor was taken from an adult who was a healthcare worker with PCR-confirmed SARS-CoV-2 infection or an uninfected control (not recorded which). The sequencing input was whole blood. CDR3 in amino acids: CSVGRDSYEQYF. The DNA for the CDR3 is TGCAGCGTAGGCCGAGATTCCTACGAGCAGTACTTC.